A selection of T cell receptor beta chains follows, all from one sample in a study of molecular identifiers for immune sequencing clone quantification. MiXCR, run by TCRdb on the PCR reads, gives a single entry per CDR3 protein. The table lists under 650,000 distinct CDR3 sequences, around 20% of them singletons. What was sequenced was naive CD8+ T cells from blood, with Jurkat cell RNA spiked in. The receptors derive from a human donor in good health. Some libraries in this study had Jurkat cell RNA spiked in. CDR3s include the opening cysteine and the closing phenylalanine or tryptophan. The D gene is left open where the match is weak. Clone size is stated in some rows and not others, as once, few, many or a class when expanded.

cdr3_nt | cdr3_aa | j_call | v_call | d_call | clone_size
TGTGCCAGTGTACAGGGGAACACTGAAGCTTTCTTT | CASVQGNTEAFF | TRBJ1-1 | TRBV19 | - | few
TGCGCCAGCAGCCAAGATCTCGGGAGAGAAGAGACCCAGTACTTC | CASSQDLGREETQYF | TRBJ2-5 | TRBV4-3 | - | few
TGTGCCAGCAGCTTAGGTACAGGGGGTACCAATCAGCCCCAGCATTTT | CASSLGTGGTNQPQHF | TRBJ1-5 | TRBV7-8 | TRBD1 | many
TGTGCCAGCAGCGAGACCCGGCGGGAAAAACTGTTTTTT | CASSETRREKLFF | TRBJ1-4 | TRBV7-6 | - | few
TGTGCCTGGAGTGTGATTGGGGGGGTCACTGAAGCTTTCTTT | CAWSVIGGVTEAFF | TRBJ1-1 | TRBV30 | - | many
TGTGCCAGCAGCTTAGCGGCTAGCGGGATTGTCAATGAGCAGTTCTTC | CASSLAASGIVNEQFF | TRBJ2-1 | TRBV7-2 | TRBD2 | many
TGTGCCACCAGAGGACAGGAACCCTACGAGCAGTACTTC | CATRGQEPYEQYF | TRBJ2-7 | TRBV15 | TRBD1 | many
TGCGCCAGCAGCCAAGATAGGAAGGGGGTCGCTTTCTTT | CASSQDRKGVAFF | TRBJ1-1 | TRBV4-3 | - | many
TGTGCCAGCTCACCACCTGTTGGGCAGAACACTGAAGCTTTCTTT | CASSPPVGQNTEAFF | TRBJ1-1 | TRBV18 | - | few
TGTGCCAGCAGCTTTGGGACAGGGAATGGGAAGGCCGGGGAGCTGTTTTTT | CASSFGTGNGKAGELFF | TRBJ2-2 | TRBV11-2 | TRBD1 | few
TGTGCCAGCAGTCCCGGGACAAACTTCGGGGAGCTGTTTTTT | CASSPGTNFGELFF | TRBJ2-2 | TRBV27 | - | few
TGTGCCAGCAGTTACGGGACTAGCGGGAGGTACAATGAGCAGTTCTTC | CASSYGTSGRYNEQFF | TRBJ2-1 | TRBV6-2/TRBV6-3 | TRBD2 | few
TGTGCCGGCAGTTTCCGGGGGTATAGCAATCAGCCCCAGCATTTT | CAGSFRGYSNQPQHF | TRBJ1-5 | TRBV12-3/TRBV12-4 | - | -
TGTGCCAGCAGCTCCCCCGGGACAGCACACTACGAGCAGTACTTC | CASSSPGTAHYEQYF | TRBJ2-7 | TRBV7-9 | TRBD1 | few
TGCGCCAGCAGCTTGAACTCTTACTCTAGCGGGAGTTTTGGTGAGCAGTTCTTC | CASSLNSYSSGSFGEQFF | TRBJ2-1 | TRBV5-1 | TRBD2 | few
TGCAGCGTTGCCTCGGGACAGGGGTTCGACGAGCAGTACTTC | CSVASGQGFDEQYF | TRBJ2-7 | TRBV29-1 | TRBD1 | many
TGCAGCGCGAACGTTTTCACCGGGGAGCTGTCTTTT | CSANVFTGELSF | TRBJ2-2 | TRBV29-1 | - | -
TGTGCCAGCAGCCAAGCCGGGACAGCCGCATCTAACTATGGCTACACCTTC | CASSQAGTAASNYGYTF | TRBJ1-2 | TRBV3-1 | TRBD1 | -
TGTGCCAGCAGTTTTTTTCAGACAGATACGCAGTATTTT | CASSFFQTDTQYF | TRBJ2-3 | TRBV28 | - | many
TGTGCCAGTAGTATTCGGGGAGTTGGGCAGCCCCAGCATTTT | CASSIRGVGQPQHF | TRBJ1-5 | TRBV19 | - | many
TGCAGCGTTGTGGGGGGAGCGGACCCGAACACTGAAGCTTTCTTT | CSVVGGADPNTEAFF | TRBJ1-1 | TRBV29-1 | - | many
TGTGCCACCAGCCTTTATCCCACCTCTGGAAACACCATATATTTT | CATSLYPTSGNTIYF | TRBJ1-3 | TRBV15 | - | many
TGTGCCAGCAGCTTAGGAACTAGCGGGAGGGCAGATACGCAGTATTTT | CASSLGTSGRADTQYF | TRBJ2-3 | TRBV7-6 | TRBD2 | many
TGTGCCACCAGCAGATACCGGGACGGTGGTACTGAAGCTTTCTTT | CATSRYRDGGTEAFF | TRBJ1-1 | TRBV15 | - | few
TGTGCCTGGCGCAGCGGGGGCTCCTACAATGAGCAGTTCTTC | CAWRSGGSYNEQFF | TRBJ2-1 | TRBV30 | TRBD2 | few
TGTGCCAGCAGCTTAGCGGCCCCGAGGGGCTTTACAGATACGCAGTATTTT | CASSLAAPRGFTDTQYF | TRBJ2-3 | TRBV7-2 | - | many
TGTGCCAGCAGCGCGGGGGACAGCATCTACAAGCAGTACTTC | CASSAGDSIYKQYF | TRBJ2-7 | TRBV5-3 | - | -
TGTGCTAGTGTCAGGGAAATAGCCCGGAGGGATCAGCCCCAGCATTTT | CASVREIARRDQPQHF | TRBJ1-5 | TRBV12-5 | - | few
TGCGCCAGCAGTGACCAGGGCTCAAACACTGAAGCTTTCTTT | CASSDQGSNTEAFF | TRBJ1-1 | TRBV10-2 | - | few
TGCGCCAGCAGCCTCGAGTCCGGCAGGGGCCACGAGCAGTACTTC | CASSLESGRGHEQYF | TRBJ2-7 | TRBV4-1 | - | few
TGTGCCAGCAGTTACCCCGACGAAAGCGGGGGGGCCCCAGGGTGGTACGAGCAGTTCTTC | CASSYPDESGGAPGWYEQFF | TRBJ2-1 | TRBV6-2/TRBV6-3 | TRBD2 | -
TGCGCCAGCAGTCAATCGATGCGGGGAGCGGACTATGGCTACACCTTC | CASSQSMRGADYGYTF | TRBJ1-2 | TRBV23-1 | - | many
TGCAGCGCCCGGTTTGGCACTGAAGCTTTCTTT | CSARFGTEAFF | TRBJ1-1 | TRBV29-1 | - | many
TGCGCCAGCAGCCAAGACGCGGGGCCAGAAGCTTTCTTT | CASSQDAGPEAFF | TRBJ1-1 | TRBV4-1 | - | many
TGTGCCAGCAGCCCCGGACAGTTCCTGAACTATGGCTACACCTTC | CASSPGQFLNYGYTF | TRBJ1-2 | TRBV12-3/TRBV12-4 | - | many
TGTGCCAGTAGTATAACCGCCCTGGGCAATCAGCCCCAGCATTTT | CASSITALGNQPQHF | TRBJ1-5 | TRBV19 | - | many
TGTGCCAGCAGCCTTCCTGCGGGGTCCCTGACAGATACGCAGTATTTT | CASSLPAGSLTDTQYF | TRBJ2-3 | TRBV9 | - | few
TGCGCCAGCAGCTACGCCCGGTTCTACGAGCAGTACTTC | CASSYARFYEQYF | TRBJ2-7 | TRBV5-1 | - | many
TGTGCTAGCAGCTTAGAGGTGGGAGGGGGTTACAATGAGCAGTTCTTC | CASSLEVGGGYNEQFF | TRBJ2-1 | TRBV7-7 | - | -
TGTGCCTATGGTACTAACTATGGCTACACCTTC | CAYGTNYGYTF | TRBJ1-2 | TRBV6-6 | - | few
TGTGCCAGCAGTTTATACAGGGGTCTCCCGGGGATGAACACTGAAGCTCTCTTT | CASSLYRGLPGMNTEALF | TRBJ1-1 | TRBV27 | TRBD1 | -
TGTGCCAGCAGCTCTTTGACAGGTGGAGATACGCAGTATTTT | CASSSLTGGDTQYF | TRBJ2-3 | TRBV7-9 | - | many
TGTGCCAGCAGCCAAGGGGGGGACAGCACCTACGAGCAGTACTTC | CASSQGGDSTYEQYF | TRBJ2-7 | TRBV4-2 | - | -
TGCGCCAGCAGCCAAGTTTTCGGAGCGGGGGTTGAGCAGTTCTTC | CASSQVFGAGVEQFF | TRBJ2-1 | TRBV4-3 | TRBD2 | few
TGTGCCAGCAGGACATCTATGGGACTAGCGCTGGAGACCCAGTACTTC | CASRTSMGLALETQYF | TRBJ2-5 | TRBV12-3/TRBV12-4 | TRBD2 | many